The rows below give T cell receptor beta chains drawn from one sample of a study of blood T cell repertoires in COVID-19. Measured with immunoSEQ multiplex PCR; TCRdb has only the in-frame clones, and not every one. This table holds roughly 70,000 clones, approximately 90% found once. Sample: peripheral blood. These TCRs come from a human donor in a cohort sampled during active COVID-19. Both conserved end residues are part of each CDR3. Fields, in order: clone size, J gene, V gene, D gene, CDR3 protein, CDR3 DNA. D genes are given only for firm matches. Part of the rows lack a size; the others show once, few, many or a class for expanded clones.

- | TRBJ1-4 | TRBV15 | TRBD1 | CAASRTGTALQEKLFF | TGTGCCGCCTCTAGGACAGGGACGGCTTTACAGGAAAAACTGTTTTTT
- | TRBJ1-1 | TRBV29-1 | - | CSVESTNPGNTEAFF | TGCAGCGTTGAATCCACAAACCCAGGGAACACTGAAGCTTTCTTT
- | TRBJ1-2 | TRBV9 | TRBD1 | CASSVGPGGGGYGYTF | TGTGCCAGCAGCGTAGGTCCAGGGGGCGGGGGCTATGGCTACACCTTC
- | TRBJ2-7 | TRBV4-3 | - | CASSQAATGIRAYEQYF | TGCGCCAGCAGCCAAGCGGCTACCGGGATTAGAGCCTACGAGCAGTACTTC
- | TRBJ1-2 | TRBV5-1 | - | CASSLSGQKNYGYTF | TGCGCCAGCAGCTTGAGTGGACAGAAAAACTATGGCTACACCTTC
- | TRBJ1-2 | TRBV6-5 | TRBD1 | CASSYSTGWGNTF | TGTGCCAGCAGTTACTCGACAGGGTGGGGGAACACCTTC
- | TRBJ2-7 | TRBV7-8 | - | CASSFLNRGADYEQYF | TGTGCCAGCAGCTTTTTAAATCGGGGGGCTGACTACGAGCAGTACTTC
- | TRBJ2-2 | TRBV5-1 | - | CASSLEPTGMNTGELFF | TGCGCCAGCAGCTTGGAGCCTACAGGGATGAACACCGGGGAGCTGTTTTTT
- | TRBJ2-1 | TRBV11-2 | - | CASSLLGGGRHNEQFF | TGTGCCAGCAGCTTATTGGGGGGGGGCCGTCACAATGAGCAGTTCTTC
- | TRBJ1-2 | TRBV2 | TRBD1 | CASRAPTGDYGYTF | TGTGCCAGCAGGGCCCCGACAGGGGACTATGGCTACACCTTC
- | TRBJ1-1 | TRBV5-6 | - | CASSFDSEAFF | TGTGCCAGCAGCTTCGACAGTGAAGCTTTCTTT
- | TRBJ1-1 | TRBV11-2 | TRBD1 | CASSLVGQGATEAFF | TGTGCCAGCAGCTTAGTAGGACAGGGGGCCACTGAAGCTTTCTTT
- | TRBJ2-7 | TRBV29-1 | - | CSVVAEGYVGQYF | TGCAGCGTTGTCGCCGAGGGTTATGTGGGGCAGTACTTC
once | TRBJ2-7 | TRBV3-1/TRBV3-2 | - | CASSQGPYSYEQYF | TGTGCCAGCAGCCAAGGTCCTTACTCCTACGAGCAGTACTTC
- | TRBJ2-1 | TRBV4-2 | - | CASSTRTRNYNEQFF | TGTGCCAGCAGCACTAGGACCAGAAACTACAATGAGCAGTTCTTC
- | TRBJ1-2 | TRBV14 | TRBD1 | CASTADRGLGYTF | TGTGCCAGCACCGCGGACAGGGGGCTTGGCTACACCTTC